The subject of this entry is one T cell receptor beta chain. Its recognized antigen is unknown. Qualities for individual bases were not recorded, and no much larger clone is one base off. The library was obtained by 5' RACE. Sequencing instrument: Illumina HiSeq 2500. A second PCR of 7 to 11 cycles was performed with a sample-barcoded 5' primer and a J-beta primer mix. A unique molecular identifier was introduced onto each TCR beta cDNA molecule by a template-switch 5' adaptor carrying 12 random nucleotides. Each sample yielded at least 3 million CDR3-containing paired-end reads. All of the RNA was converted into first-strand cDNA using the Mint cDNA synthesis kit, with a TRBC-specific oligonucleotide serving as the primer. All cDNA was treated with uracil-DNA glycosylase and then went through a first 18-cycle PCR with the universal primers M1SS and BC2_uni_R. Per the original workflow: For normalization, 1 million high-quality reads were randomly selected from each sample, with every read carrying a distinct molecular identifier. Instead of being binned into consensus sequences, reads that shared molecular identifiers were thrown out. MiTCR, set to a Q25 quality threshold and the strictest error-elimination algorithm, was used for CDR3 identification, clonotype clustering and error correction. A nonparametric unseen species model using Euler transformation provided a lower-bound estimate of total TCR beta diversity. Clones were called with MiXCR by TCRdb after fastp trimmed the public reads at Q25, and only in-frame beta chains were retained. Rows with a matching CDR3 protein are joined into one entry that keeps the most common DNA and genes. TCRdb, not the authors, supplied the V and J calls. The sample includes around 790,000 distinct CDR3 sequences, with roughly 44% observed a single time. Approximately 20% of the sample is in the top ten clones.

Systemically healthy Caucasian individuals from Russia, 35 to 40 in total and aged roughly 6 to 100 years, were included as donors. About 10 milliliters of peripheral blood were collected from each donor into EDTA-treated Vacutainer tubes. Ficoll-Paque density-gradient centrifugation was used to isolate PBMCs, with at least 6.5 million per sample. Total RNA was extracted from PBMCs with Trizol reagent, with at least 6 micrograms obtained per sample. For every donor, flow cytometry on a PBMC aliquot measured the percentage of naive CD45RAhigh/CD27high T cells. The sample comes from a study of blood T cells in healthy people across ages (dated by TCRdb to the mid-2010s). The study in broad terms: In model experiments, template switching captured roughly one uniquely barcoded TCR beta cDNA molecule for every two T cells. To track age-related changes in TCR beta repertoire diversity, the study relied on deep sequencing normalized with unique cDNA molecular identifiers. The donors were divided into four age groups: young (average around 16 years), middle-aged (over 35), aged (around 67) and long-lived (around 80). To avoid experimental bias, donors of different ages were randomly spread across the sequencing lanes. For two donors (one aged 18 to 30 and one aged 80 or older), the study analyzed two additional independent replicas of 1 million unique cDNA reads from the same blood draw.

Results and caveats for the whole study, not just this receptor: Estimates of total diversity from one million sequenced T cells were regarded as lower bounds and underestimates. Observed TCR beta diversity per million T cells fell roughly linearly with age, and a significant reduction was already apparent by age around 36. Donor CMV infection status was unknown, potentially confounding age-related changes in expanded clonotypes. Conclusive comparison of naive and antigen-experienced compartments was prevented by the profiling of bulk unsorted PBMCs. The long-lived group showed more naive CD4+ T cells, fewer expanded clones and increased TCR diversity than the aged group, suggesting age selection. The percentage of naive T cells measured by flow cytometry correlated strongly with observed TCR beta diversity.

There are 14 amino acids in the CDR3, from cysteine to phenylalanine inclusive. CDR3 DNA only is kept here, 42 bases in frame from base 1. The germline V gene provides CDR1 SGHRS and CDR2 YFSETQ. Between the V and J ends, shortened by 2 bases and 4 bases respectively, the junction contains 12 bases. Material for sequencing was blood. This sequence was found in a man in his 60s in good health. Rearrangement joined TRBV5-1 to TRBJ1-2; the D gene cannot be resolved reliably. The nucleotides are TGCGCCAGCAGCTTTCAGGATACCCTCTATGGCTACACCTTC. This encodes CASSFQDTLYGYTF.